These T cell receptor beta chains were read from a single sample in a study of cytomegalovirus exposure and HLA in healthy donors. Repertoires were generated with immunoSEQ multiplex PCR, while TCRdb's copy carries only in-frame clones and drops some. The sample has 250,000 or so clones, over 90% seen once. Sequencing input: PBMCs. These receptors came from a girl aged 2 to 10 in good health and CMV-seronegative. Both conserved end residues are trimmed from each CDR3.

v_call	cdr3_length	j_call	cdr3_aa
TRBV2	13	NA	ASRVGSGFSYEQY
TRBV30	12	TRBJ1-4	AWSQQGGGEKLF
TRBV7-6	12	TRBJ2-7	ASSLDRGGYEQY
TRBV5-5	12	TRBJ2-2	ASSLAGDTGELF
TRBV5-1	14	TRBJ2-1	ASSLGLAGGFDEQF
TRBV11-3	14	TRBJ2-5	ASSLSSSGGQETQY
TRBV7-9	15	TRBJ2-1	ASSPRRDRSSYNEQF
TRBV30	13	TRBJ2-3	AWFSGGASTDTQY
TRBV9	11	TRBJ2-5	ASSVGFGETQY
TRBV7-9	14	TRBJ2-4	ASSLKGQEAKNIQY
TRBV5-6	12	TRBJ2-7	ASRGAGGSYEQY
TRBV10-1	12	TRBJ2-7	ASSRDRSPYEQY
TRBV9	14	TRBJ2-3	ASSGSTRGKTDTQY
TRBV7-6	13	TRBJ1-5	ASSPDGGRNQPQH
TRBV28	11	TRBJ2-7	ASSSPSGVEQY
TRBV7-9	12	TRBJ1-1	ASSLAAGNTEAF
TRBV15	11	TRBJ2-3	ATSREGGDTQY
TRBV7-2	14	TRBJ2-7	ASSLPTSGRVYEQY
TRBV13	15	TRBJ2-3	ASSSSTSGTFTDTQY
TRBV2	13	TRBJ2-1	ASRLDRGIYNEQF
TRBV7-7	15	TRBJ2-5	ASSPRTSGGAWETQY
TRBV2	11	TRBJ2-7	ASKGQGVYEQY
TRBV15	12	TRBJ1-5	ATSRHRGLEPQH
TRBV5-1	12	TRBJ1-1	ASSTEQGRTEAF
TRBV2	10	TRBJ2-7	ASIGGSYEQY
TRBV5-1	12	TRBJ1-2	ASSPTGGNYGYT
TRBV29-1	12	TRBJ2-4	SVEIGTNINIQY
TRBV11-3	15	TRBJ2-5	ASSFPSGQALQETQY
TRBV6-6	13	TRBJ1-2	ASTLQVTSNYGYT
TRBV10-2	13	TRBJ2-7	ASSDSAGAGYEQY
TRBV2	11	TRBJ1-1	ASRGAVVTEAF
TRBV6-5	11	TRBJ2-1	ASQSAQGNEQF
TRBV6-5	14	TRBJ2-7	ASSSVNDRGLSEQY
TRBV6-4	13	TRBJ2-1	ASSVASGSYNEQF
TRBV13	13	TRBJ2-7	ASSPTGGGTYEQY
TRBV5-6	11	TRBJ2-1	ASSLQGGNEQF
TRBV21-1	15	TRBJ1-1	ASSKPPGQRSRTEAF
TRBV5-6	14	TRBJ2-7	ASSPRTSGSSYEQY
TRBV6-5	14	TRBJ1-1	ASSYDVREQGAEAF
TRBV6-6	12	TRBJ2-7	ASRVGQGVYEQY